This T cell receptor (beta chain) emerged from a study of T cells in Graves' hyperthyroidism and ophthalmopathy. This clonotype was counted ten times or more. Antigen: not known. There are 16 residues in the CDR3. The germline CDR1 and CDR2 sequences are SGHAT and FQNNGV. The ends lost 4 bases at V and 0 bases at J; junction bases unmatched: 0. Authors of the study amplified TCR beta CDR3 regions from RNA transcripts. The TCR CDR3 first-round RT-PCR relied on the HTBI primer set. TCRdb passed the multiplex PCR reads through MiXCR, listing each CDR3 protein once. Among over 400,000 distinct CDR3 sequences listed, roughly 23% were seen once. Based on clinical symptoms, serum thyroxine and TRAb, thyroid ultrasound and orbital computed tomography, diagnoses were reached. Overall study findings and caveats: Blood held most thyroid clonotypes expanded above 0.001 frequency. By a 13 V-J model, ophthalmopathy was set apart from stable hyperthyroidism.

The chain is built from TRBV11-2 and TRBJ2-1, with 13 bases that match TRBD2. The receptor's source is a woman between 70 and 85 years old with Graves' ophthalmopathy. The material sequenced was blood. The CDR3 DNA is TGTGCCAGCAGCTGGACTAGCGGGAGCTCCTACAATGAGCAGTTCTTC. It translates to CASSWTSGSSYNEQFF.